The entry that follows covers one T cell receptor beta chain sequence. What it recognizes is unknown. This specimen comes from a study of identical twins. Study-wide findings and caveats: The study found weaker excess twin sharing in beta out-of-frame sequences.

J gave up 3 bases and V 3 bases, and 11 bases lay outside the gene matches. Looked up from germline, CDR1 is KGHDR and CDR2 is SFDVKD. The CDR3 spans 17 residues. Template switching supplied a universal primer site; unique molecular identifiers were carried on the cDNA. TCRdb itself ran the 5' RACE reads through MiXCR, one entry per CDR3 protein. This sample has hundreds of thousands of distinct CDR3 sequences, with about 20% found just once. The data also belong to a second study, concerning yellow fever vaccine responses in identical twins.

The sample was CD4+ T cells sorted from blood. The genes are TRBV24-1 and TRBJ2-3, with 7 bases lining up with TRBD2. The sequence derives from a woman aged 18-29 years in good health. The CDR3 here is CATSDHTRLARTDTQYF. The CDR3, as DNA: TGTGCCACCAGTGATCATACGAGACTAGCCCGTACAGATACGCAGTATTTT.